The rows below give T cell receptor beta chains drawn from one sample of a study of preoperative IRX-2 immunotherapy in early breast cancer. The protocol was immunoSEQ multiplex PCR, while the TCRdb copy is restricted to in-frame clones and leaves out a portion. The sample lists 30,000 or so clones, 83% seen once, with about 2.7% in the top ten. Specimen: lymph node tissue, collected from a patient treated with IRX-2 immunotherapy. Receptors originate from a human donor with breast cancer. Each CDR3 is given with its conserved first and last residue. A D gene is named only where the DNA matches it firmly. Size is stated for part of the rows, as once, few or many counts, or as a class when the clone is expanded.

TRBV19	.	TRBJ2-6	.	CAISQGVTRVGSGANVLTF	TGTGCCATTTCTCAAGGAGTTACTAGGGTGGGATCTGGGGCCAACGTCCTGACTTTC
TRBV5-1	TRBD1	TRBJ1-6	.	CASSVLPTGDGSPLHF	TGCGCCAGCAGCGTTCTACCGACAGGGGACGGTTCACCCCTCCACTTT
TRBV29-1	TRBD2	TRBJ2-6	.	CSEHPGLAPSGANVLTF	TGCAGCGAACATCCGGGACTAGCGCCCTCTGGGGCCAACGTCCTGACTTTC
TRBV6-9	.	TRBJ2-7	.	CASSVPRYEQYF	TGTGCCAGCAGTGTCCCGAGATACGAGCAGTACTTC
TRBV11-3	.	TRBJ2-3	.	CASSFRAYTDTQYF	TGTGCCAGCAGCTTCCGAGCCTACACAGATACGCAGTATTTT
TRBV9	.	TRBJ2-1	.	CASSVASGEYNEQFF	TGTGCCAGCAGCGTAGCCAGCGGCGAGTACAATGAGCAGTTCTTC
TRBV6-4	.	TRBJ2-7	.	CASRGWIEQYF	TGTGCCAGCAGGGGGTGGATAGAGCAGTACTTC
TRBV6-8	.	TRBJ2-1	.	CASSSLSASLSVQFF	TGTGCCAGCAGCTCCCTATCAGCGTCGTTATCGGTGCAGTTCTTC
TRBV15	.	TRBJ1-1	few	CATSRQGKTLKVAFF	TGTGCCACCAGCAGGCAAGGGAAAACCCTAAAAGTAGCTTTCTTT
TRBV15	TRBD2	TRBJ2-5	.	CATSRAPGLSGGRIGETQYF	TGTGCCACCAGCAGAGCCCCTGGACTGAGCGGGGGCCGTATAGGAGAGACCCAGTACTTC
TRBV6-8	.	TRBJ1-1	few	CASTMGDTEAFF	TGTGCCAGCACAATGGGGGACACTGAAGCTTTCTTT
TRBV5-1	TRBD2	TRBJ2-2	.	CASSLAWDARTSGRPLTGELFF	TGCGCCAGCAGCTTGGCCTGGGATGCGAGGACTAGCGGGAGGCCCCTCACCGGGGAGCTGTTTTTT
TRBV29-1	.	TRBJ1-1	.	CSVEGAGTEAFF	TGCAGCGTTGAGGGGGCGGGAACTGAAGCTTTCTTT
TRBV6-8	.	TRBJ1-1	.	CASSYRLENTEAFF	TGTGCCAGCAGTTATCGGCTTGAGAACACTGAAGCTTTCTTT
TRBV15	TRBD1	TRBJ2-3	.	CATSRDAGTALIPQYF	TGTGCCACCAGCAGAGATGCCGGGACAGCCCTCATTCCGCAGTATTTT
TRBV5-5	.	TRBJ2-3	.	CASSPDPQSTDTQYF	TGTGCCAGCAGCCCAGACCCGCAATCCACAGATACGCAGTATTTT
TRBV2	.	TRBJ2-3	.	CASSDEPGTDTQYF	TGTGCCAGCAGTGATGAACCGGGCACAGATACGCAGTATTTT
TRBV6-8	.	TRBJ1-4	.	CASSVLGAEKLFF	TGTGCCAGCAGTGTATTAGGGGCTGAAAAACTGTTTTTT
TRBV18	.	TRBJ2-7	.	CASSPGWNSHEQYF	TGTGCCAGCTCACCCGGATGGAATAGTCACGAGCAGTACTTC
TRBV6-7	.	TRBJ2-5	.	CASSSIWDTLRAETQYF	TGTGCCAGCAGTTCTATATGGGACACACTCAGGGCGGAGACCCAGTACTTC
TRBV28	.	TRBJ2-3	.	CASSSVRQITDTQYF	TGTGCCAGCAGTTCCGTCCGACAGATAACAGATACGCAGTATTTT
TRBV28	TRBD1	TRBJ1-5	.	CASSLGDRDQPQHF	TGTGCCAGCAGTTTAGGGGACAGAGATCAGCCCCAGCATTTT
TRBV6-8	.	TRBJ2-7	.	CASRPGRNYEQYF	TGTGCCAGCAGACCGGGACGGAACTACGAGCAGTACTTC
TRBV19	TRBD2	TRBJ2-7	.	CASSVAGVPLAEQYF	TGTGCCAGTAGTGTGGCGGGGGTCCCTTTGGCCGAGCAGTACTTC
TRBV6-8	.	TRBJ2-2	.	CASSLRLGTIGELFF	TGTGCCAGCAGTTTGCGACTAGGGACCATCGGGGAGCTGTTTTTT
TRBV19	.	TRBJ2-7	.	CASRQDGPYEQYF	TGTGCCAGCAGGCAGGACGGGCCCTACGAGCAGTACTTC
TRBV30	.	TRBJ2-2	.	CAWTRDTGELFF	TGTGCCTGGACCAGGGACACCGGGGAGCTGTTTTTT
TRBV19	.	TRBJ1-1	.	CASSGTNTEAFF	TGTGCCAGTAGCGGGACGAACACTGAAGCTTTCTTT
TRBV12-5	TRBD1	TRBJ2-1	.	CASGPGQGRNEQFF	TGTGCTAGTGGGCCCGGACAGGGGCGCAATGAGCAGTTCTTC
TRBV9	.	TRBJ2-2	.	CASSVVWGGTGELFF	TGTGCCAGCAGCGTAGTTTGGGGTGGCACCGGGGAGCTGTTTTTT
TRBV18	.	TRBJ2-6	.	CASSPTDGSGANVLTF	TGTGCCAGCTCACCAACGGACGGCTCTGGGGCCAACGTCCTGACTTTC
TRBV30	.	TRBJ1-5	.	CAWSVPFTGNNQPQHF	TGTGCCTGGAGTGTACCTTTTACAGGGAACAATCAGCCCCAGCATTTT
TRBV7-7	.	TRBJ1-4	.	CASSSFGTSEKLFF	TGTGCCAGCAGCTCATTTGGGACCAGCGAAAAACTGTTTTTT
TRBV11-3	TRBD2	TRBJ2-4	.	CASSFHGGSKNIQYF	TGTGCCAGCAGCTTTCACGGGGGGTCCAAAAACATTCAGTACTTC
TRBV6-8	.	TRBJ2-7	.	CASSYGVRYEQYF	TGTGCCAGCAGTTACGGGGTACGCTACGAGCAGTACTTC
TRBV25-1	.	TRBJ1-6	.	CASSTFRQRNSPLHF	TGTGCCAGCAGTACCTTCCGCCAGAGAAATTCACCCCTCCACTTT
TRBV6-8	.	TRBJ1-1	.	CASSYALGFGAFF	TGTGCCAGCAGTTACGCTTTGGGATTTGGGGCTTTCTTT
TRBV19	TRBD1	TRBJ2-5	.	CASSIGGTARETQYF	TGTGCCAGTAGTATAGGTGGGACAGCAAGGGAGACCCAGTACTTC
TRBV28	.	TRBJ1-5	.	CASSLINQPQHF	TGTGCCAGCAGTCTAATCAATCAGCCCCAGCATTTT